This T cell receptor beta chain was sequenced during a study of blood T cells in healthy people across ages. Overall study findings and caveats: Investigators viewed diversity estimates from one million T cells as underestimates, the study reported. Age brought a roughly linear fall in TCR beta diversity measured per million T cells. Unsorted PBMCs ruled out conclusive naive versus antigen-experienced comparison.

Comments on this clonotype: Its matching antigen is unknown.

A sample-barcoded 5' primer and a J-beta primer mix were used in a second PCR of roughly 7 to 11 cycles. Each of the cDNA molecules was tagged by a template-switch adaptor with 12 random nucleotides. MiXCR, run by TCRdb on the 5' RACE reads, gives a single entry per CDR3 protein. The sample records around 800,000 distinct CDR3 sequences, roughly 44% being singletons. Sequencing was performed on blood. This TCR derives from a man in his 60s in good health.

CDR3 DNA sequence: TGTGCCAGCAGCGCAGAGGCAGGGGCCCGTAATGAAAAACTGTTTTTT. Protein sequence: CASSAEAGARNEKLFF. The rearrangement joins TRBV9 to TRBJ1-4; the D gene is possibly TRBD1 (6 bases). This CDR3 comprises 16 residues. Germline CDR1 reads SGDLS; CDR2 reads YYNGEE. Trimming left V 3 bases short and J 4 bases short, with 16 bases between.